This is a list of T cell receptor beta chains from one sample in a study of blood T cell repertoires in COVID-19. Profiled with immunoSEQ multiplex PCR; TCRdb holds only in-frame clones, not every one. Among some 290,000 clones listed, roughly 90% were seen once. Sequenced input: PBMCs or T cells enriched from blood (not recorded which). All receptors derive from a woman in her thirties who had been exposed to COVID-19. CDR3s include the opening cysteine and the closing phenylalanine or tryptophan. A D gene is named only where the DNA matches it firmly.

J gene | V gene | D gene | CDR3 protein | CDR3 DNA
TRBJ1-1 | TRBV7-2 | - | CASSSRGRTTVNTEAFF | TGTGCCAGCAGCTCGAGAGGCAGAACGACGGTGAACACTGAAGCTTTCTTT
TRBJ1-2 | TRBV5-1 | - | CASSLTGRDYGYTF | TGCGCCAGCAGCTTGACAGGGAGGGACTATGGCTACACCTTC
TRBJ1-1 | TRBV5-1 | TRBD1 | CASSLARGQSITMNTEAFF | TGCGCCAGCAGCTTGGCCAGGGGGCAGTCTATCACGATGAACACTGAAGCTTTCTTT
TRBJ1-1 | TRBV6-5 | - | CASSYSGRGNTEAFF | TGTGCCAGCAGTTACTCTGGGAGAGGGAACACTGAAGCTTTCTTT
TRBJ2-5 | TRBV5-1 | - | CASSLDQGQQETQYF | TGCGCCAGCAGCTTGGACCAGGGACAACAAGAGACCCAGTACTTC
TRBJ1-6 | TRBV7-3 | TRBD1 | CASSTKTGGSSYNSPLHF | TGTGCCAGCAGCACTAAGACAGGGGGCAGCTCCTATAATTCACCCCTCCACTTT
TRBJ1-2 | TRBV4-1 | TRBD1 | CASSQDLPDRGNYGYTF | TGCGCCAGCAGCCAAGATCTCCCGGACAGGGGAAACTATGGCTACACCTTC
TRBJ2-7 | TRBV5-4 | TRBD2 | CASNRGGERGLEQYF | TGTGCCAGCAACCGTGGGGGGGAGCGAGGGTTGGAGCAGTACTTC
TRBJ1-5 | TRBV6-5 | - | CASQRAGERQPQHF | TGTGCCAGCCAAAGGGCAGGGGAACGTCAGCCCCAGCATTTT
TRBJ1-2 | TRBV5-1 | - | CASSPDTPRGYGYTF | TGCGCCAGCAGCCCGGACACCCCAAGGGGCTATGGCTACACCTTC